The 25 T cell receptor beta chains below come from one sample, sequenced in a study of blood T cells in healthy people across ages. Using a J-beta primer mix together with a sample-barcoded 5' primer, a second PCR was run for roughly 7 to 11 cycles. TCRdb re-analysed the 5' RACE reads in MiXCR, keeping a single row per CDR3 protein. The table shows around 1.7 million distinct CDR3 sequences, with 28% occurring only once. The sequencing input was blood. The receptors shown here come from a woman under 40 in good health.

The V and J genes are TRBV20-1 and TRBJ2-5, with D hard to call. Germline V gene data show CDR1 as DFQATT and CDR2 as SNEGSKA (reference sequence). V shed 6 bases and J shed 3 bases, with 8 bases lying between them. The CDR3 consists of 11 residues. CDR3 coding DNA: TGCAGTGCGAAGCCAGAAGAGACCCAGTACTTC. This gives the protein CSAKPEETQYF.

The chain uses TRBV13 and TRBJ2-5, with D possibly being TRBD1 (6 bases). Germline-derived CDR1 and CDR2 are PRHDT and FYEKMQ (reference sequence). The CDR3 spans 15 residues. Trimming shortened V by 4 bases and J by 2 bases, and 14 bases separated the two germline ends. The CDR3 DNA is TGTGCCAGCAGCTCGAACAGGGCGCCGCAAGAGACCCAGTACTTC. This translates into CASSSNRAPQETQYF.

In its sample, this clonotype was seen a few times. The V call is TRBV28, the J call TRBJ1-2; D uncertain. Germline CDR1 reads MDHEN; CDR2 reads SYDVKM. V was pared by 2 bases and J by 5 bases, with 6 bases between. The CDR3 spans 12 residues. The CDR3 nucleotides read TGTGCCAGCAGTTTAGTGAAGTATGGCTACACCTTC. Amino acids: CASSLVKYGYTF.

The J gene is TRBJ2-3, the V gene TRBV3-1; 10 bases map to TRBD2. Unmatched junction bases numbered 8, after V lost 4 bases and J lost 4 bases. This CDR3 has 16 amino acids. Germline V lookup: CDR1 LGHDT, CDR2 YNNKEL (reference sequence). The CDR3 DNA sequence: TGTGCCAGCAGCCGCCAGCTAGCGGGAGTAGCAGATACGCAGTATTTT. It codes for CASSRQLAGVADTQYF.

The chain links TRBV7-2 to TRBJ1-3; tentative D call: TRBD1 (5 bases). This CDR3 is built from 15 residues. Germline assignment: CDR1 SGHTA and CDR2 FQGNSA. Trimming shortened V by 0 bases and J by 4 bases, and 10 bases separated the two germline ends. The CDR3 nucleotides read TGTGCCAGCAGCTTAGCCGGGGCGGCCGGAAACACCATATATTTT. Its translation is CASSLAGAAGNTIYF. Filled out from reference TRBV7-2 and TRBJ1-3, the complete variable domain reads GAGVSQSPSNKVTEKGKDVELRCDPISGHTALYWYRQSLGQGLEFLIYFQGNSAPDKSGLPSDRFSAERTGGSVSTLTIQRTQQEDSAVYLCASSLAGAAGNTIYFGEGSWLTVV.

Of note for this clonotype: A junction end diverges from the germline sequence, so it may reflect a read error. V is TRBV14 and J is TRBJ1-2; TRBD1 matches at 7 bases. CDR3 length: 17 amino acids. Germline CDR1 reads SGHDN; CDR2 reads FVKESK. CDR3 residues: CASNQDHRGRVAYGYTF. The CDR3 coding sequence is TGTGCCAGCAACCAAGATCACAGGGGCAGGGTTGCCTATGGCTACACCTTC.

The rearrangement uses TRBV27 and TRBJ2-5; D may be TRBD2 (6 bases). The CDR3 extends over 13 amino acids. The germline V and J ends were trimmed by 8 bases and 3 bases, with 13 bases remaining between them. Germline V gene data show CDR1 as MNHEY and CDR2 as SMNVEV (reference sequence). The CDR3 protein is CASGAGLEETQYF. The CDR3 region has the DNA TGTGCCAGCGGGGCGGGGCTGGAAGAGACCCAGTACTTC.

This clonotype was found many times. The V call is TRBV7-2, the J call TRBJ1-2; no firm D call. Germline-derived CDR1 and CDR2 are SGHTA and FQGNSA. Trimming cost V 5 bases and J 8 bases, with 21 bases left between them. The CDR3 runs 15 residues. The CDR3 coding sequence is TGTGCCAGCAGCCGCGACCGGGTCTCAGCAACGGGCTACACCTTC. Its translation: CASSRDRVSATGYTF.

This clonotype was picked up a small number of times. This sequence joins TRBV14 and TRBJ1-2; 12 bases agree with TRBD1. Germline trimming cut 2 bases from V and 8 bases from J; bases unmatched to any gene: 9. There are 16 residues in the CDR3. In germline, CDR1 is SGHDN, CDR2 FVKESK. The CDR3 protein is CASSQKGQGARGGYTF. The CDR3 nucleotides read TGTGCCAGCAGCCAAAAGGGACAGGGGGCCCGCGGCGGCTACACCTTC. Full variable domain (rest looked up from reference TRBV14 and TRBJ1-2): EAGVTQFPSHSVIEKGQTVTLRCDPISGHDNLYWYRRVMGKEIKFLLHFVKESKQDESGMPNNRFLAERTGGTYSTLKVQPAELEDSGVYFCASSQKGQGARGGYTFGSGTRLTVV.

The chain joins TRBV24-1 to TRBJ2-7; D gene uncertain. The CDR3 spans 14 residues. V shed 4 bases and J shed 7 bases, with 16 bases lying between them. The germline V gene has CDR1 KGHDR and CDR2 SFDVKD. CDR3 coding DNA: TGTGCCACCAGTGACCCCCCCGTGGTCCATGAGCAGTACTTC. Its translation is CATSDPPVVHEQYF.

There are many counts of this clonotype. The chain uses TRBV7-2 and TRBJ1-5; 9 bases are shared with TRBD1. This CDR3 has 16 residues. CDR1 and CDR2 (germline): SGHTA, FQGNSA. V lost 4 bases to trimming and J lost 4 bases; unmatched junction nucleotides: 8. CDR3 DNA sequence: TGTGCCAGCAGCTCGGCGCCGGACAGGGGAAATCAGCCCCAGCATTTT. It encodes CASSSAPDRGNQPQHF.

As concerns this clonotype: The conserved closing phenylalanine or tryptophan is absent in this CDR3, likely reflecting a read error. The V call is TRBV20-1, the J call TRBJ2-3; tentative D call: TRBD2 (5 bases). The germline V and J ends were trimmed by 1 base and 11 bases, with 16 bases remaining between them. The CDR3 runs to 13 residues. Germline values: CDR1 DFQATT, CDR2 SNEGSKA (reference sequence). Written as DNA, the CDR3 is TGCAGTGCTAGAGGGAGCGGCACAGAGATGCAGTATTGT. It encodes CSARGSGTEMQYC.

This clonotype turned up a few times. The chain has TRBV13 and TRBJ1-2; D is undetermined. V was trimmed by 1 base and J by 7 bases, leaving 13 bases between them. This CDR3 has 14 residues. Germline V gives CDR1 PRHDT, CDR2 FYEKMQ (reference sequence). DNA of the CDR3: TGTGCCAGCAGCTTAGTCAAATCCCATGTTGGCTACACCTTC. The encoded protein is CASSLVKSHVGYTF.

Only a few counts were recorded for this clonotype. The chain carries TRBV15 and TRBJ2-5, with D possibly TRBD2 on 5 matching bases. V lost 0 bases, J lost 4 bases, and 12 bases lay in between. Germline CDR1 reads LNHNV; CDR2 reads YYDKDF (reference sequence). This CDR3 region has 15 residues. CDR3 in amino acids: CATSRDPGIGETQYF. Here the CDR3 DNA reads TGTGCCACCAGCAGAGATCCCGGGATTGGAGAGACCCAGTACTTC.

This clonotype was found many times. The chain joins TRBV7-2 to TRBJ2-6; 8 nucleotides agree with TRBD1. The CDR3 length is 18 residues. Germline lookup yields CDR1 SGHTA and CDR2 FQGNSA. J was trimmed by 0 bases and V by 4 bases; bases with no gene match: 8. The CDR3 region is CASSSPGQASSGANVLTF. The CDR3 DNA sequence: TGTGCCAGCAGCTCGCCGGGACAGGCAAGCTCTGGGGCCAACGTCCTGACTTTC.

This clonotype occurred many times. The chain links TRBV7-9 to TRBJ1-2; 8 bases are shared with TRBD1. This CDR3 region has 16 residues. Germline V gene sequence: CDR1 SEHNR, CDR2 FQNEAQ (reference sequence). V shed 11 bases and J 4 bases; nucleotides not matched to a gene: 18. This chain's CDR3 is CAARGDRNTKSYGYTF. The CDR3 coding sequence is TGTGCCGCCAGGGGGGACAGGAACACAAAAAGCTATGGCTACACCTTC.

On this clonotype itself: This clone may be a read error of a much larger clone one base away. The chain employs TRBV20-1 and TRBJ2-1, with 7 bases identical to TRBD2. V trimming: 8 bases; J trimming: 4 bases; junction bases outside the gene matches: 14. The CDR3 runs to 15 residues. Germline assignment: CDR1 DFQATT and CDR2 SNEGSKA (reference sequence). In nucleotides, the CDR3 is TGCAGTACTCCCTTATCAGCGGGGATGTACAATGAGCAGTTCTTC. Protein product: CSTPLSAGMYNEQFF.

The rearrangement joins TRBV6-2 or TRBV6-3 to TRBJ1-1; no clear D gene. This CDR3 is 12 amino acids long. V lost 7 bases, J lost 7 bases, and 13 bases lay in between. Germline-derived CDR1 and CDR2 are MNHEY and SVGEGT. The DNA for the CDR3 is TGTGCCAGCAACTCATGGTCGGGTGAAGCTTTCTTT. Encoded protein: CASNSWSGEAFF.

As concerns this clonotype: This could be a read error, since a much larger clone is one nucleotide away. The CDR3 loop reads CASSLYNERYF. The CDR3 DNA follows: TGTGCCAGCAGCTTATACAATGAGCGGTACTTC. V and J are TRBV7-2 and TRBJ2-5; D is undetermined. The CDR3 is 11 amino acids. The germline gives CDR1 SGHTA, CDR2 FQGNSA. The ends were cut back, 2 bases at V and 13 bases at J, with 11 bases in the middle. The variable domain in full, with the rest retrieved from reference TRBV7-2 and TRBJ2-5, is GAGVSQSPSNKVTEKGKDVELRCDPISGHTALYWYRQSLGQGLEFLIYFQGNSAPDKSGLPSDRFSAERTGGSVSTLTIQRTQQEDSAVYLCASSLYNERYFGPGTRLLVL.

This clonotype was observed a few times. The chain's CDR3 is CASSEGSPSADTQYF. The CDR3 bases are TGCGCCAGCAGCGAGGGGTCTCCCTCAGCAGATACGCAGTATTTT. This chain links TRBV5-1 with TRBJ2-3, with D possibly being TRBD1 or TRBD2 (5 bases each). V was trimmed by 4 bases and J by 4 bases, leaving 16 bases between them. Germline V CDR1 and CDR2: SGHRS, YFSETQ. This CDR3 spans 15 amino acids.

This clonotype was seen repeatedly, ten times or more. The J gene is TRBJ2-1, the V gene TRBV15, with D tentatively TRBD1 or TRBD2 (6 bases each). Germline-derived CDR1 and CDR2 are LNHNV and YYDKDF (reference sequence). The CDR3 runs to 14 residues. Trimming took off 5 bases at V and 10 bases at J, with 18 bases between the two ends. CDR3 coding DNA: TGTGCCACCAGCGGGGGGCTAGGTGTGGGCGAGCAGTTCTTC. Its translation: CATSGGLGVGEQFF.

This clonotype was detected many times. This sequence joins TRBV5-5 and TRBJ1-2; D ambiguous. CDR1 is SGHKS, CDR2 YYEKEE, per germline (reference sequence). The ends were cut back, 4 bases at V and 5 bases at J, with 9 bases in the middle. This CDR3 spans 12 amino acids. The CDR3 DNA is TGTGCCAGCAGCGGCGAGGATTATGGCTACACCTTC. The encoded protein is CASSGEDYGYTF.

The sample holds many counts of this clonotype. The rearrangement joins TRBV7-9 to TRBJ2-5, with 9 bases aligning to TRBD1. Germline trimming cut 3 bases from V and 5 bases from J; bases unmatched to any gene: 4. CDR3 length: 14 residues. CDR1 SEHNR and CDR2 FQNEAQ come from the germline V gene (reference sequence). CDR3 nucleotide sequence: TGTGCCAGCAGCTTCTGGGACAGGGAGGAGACCCAGTACTTC. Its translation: CASSFWDREETQYF.

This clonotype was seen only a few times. CDR3 in amino acids: CASSLVGRARDTQYF. The CDR3 DNA is TGTGCCAGCAGCTTAGTCGGGAGGGCCAGAGATACGCAGTATTTT. The rearrangement uses TRBV11-2 and TRBJ2-3; 8 bases are shared with TRBD2. The germline gives CDR1 SGHAT, CDR2 FQNNGV. CDR3 length: 15 amino acids. The J segment lost 5 bases and the V segment lost 1 base, leaving 5 bases of the junction unmatched.

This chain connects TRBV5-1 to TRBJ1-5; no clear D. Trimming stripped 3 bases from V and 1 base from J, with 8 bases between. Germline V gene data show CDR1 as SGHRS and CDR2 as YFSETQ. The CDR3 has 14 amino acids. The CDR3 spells CASSSEGSNQPQHF. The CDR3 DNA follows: TGCGCCAGCAGCTCCGAGGGCAGCAATCAGCCCCAGCATTTT. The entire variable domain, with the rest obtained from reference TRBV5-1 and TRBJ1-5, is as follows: KAGVTQTPRYLIKTRGQQVTLSCSPISGHRSVSWYQQTPGQGLQFLFEYFSETQRNKGNFPGRFSGRQFSNSRSEMNVSTLELGDSALYLCASSSEGSNQPQHFGDGTRLSIL.